This T cell receptor (beta chain) was found in a study of monozygotic twins with inflammatory bowel disease. Each donor supplied around 2.3 ml of blood. CDR1 and CDR2 from the germline V gene are SQVTM and ANQGSEA. This CDR3 is 13 amino acids long. An amount of 3,500 to 4,500 ng of total RNA was used for each TCR library. Investigators made cDNA in eight separate reactions per sample. Each UMI, carrying a 6-nucleotide sample barcode, came from template switching. Using the 5' RACE reads, TCRdb records one entry per CDR3 protein without DNA. The specimen's table records around 99,000 distinct CDR3 sequences.

This receptor was identified in a human donor with ulcerative colitis or Crohn's disease, or a healthy co-twin of an affected twin (not recorded which). Sample: blood. The chain couples TRBV29-1 to TRBJ2-7; TCRdb indicates TRBD2, and absent DNA this call remains unverified. The CDR3 region is CSVFSGSFYEQYF.